This passage covers 10 T cell receptor beta chains from one sample sequenced in a study of cytomegalovirus exposure and HLA in healthy donors. PCR employed 60 Vbeta and 13 Jbeta primers. Sequencing used immunoSEQ multiplex PCR; TCRdb keeps in-frame clones, though not all of them. Of some 130,000 clones listed, around 80% are singletons. The source material was PBMCs. The receptor set was obtained from a man aged 30 to 39 in good health and CMV-seronegative.

The rearrangement uses TRBV7-9 and TRBJ1-2; a weak D match, TRBD1 (6 bases). V lost 5 bases and J lost 9, with 13 bases in between. Germline lookup yields CDR1 SEHNR and CDR2 FQNEAQ (reference sequence). The CDR3 runs to 12 residues. The CDR3 bases are TGTGCCAGCAGCCCCGGCGACAGGAGCTACACCTTC. Protein: CASSPGDRSYTF.

V and J are TRBV6-1 and TRBJ2-5, with 9 bases fitting TRBD2. The germline V gene encodes CDR1 MNHNS and CDR2 SASEGT. This CDR3 is 13 amino acids long. The V gene end was trimmed by 8 bases and the J gene end by 2 bases; junction bases not matched to a gene: 3. The CDR3, as DNA: TGTGCCAGCGCCCTAGCGGGACAAGAGACCCAGTACTTC. This translates into CASALAGQETQYF.

The rearrangement joins TRBV18 to TRBJ2-1; the D gene is possibly TRBD2 (6 bases). Germline V lookup: CDR1 KGHSH, CDR2 LQKENI. With 0 bases removed from V and 4 bases from J, the gap between germline ends came to 19 bases. The CDR3 sequence is 18 residues long. The chain's CDR3 is CASSPPASGAGPYNEQFF. The CDR3 DNA follows: TGTGCCAGCTCACCACCCGCGTCGGGAGCGGGTCCTTACAATGAGCAGTTCTTC. Full variable domain (rest looked up from reference TRBV18 and TRBJ2-1): NAGVMQNPRHLVRRRGQEARLRCSPMKGHSHVYWYRQLPEEGLKFMVYLQKENIIDESGMPKERFSAEFPKEGPSILRIQQVVRGDSAAYFCASSPPASGAGPYNEQFFGPGTRLTVL.

A single count supports this clone. V usage is TRBV6-5 and J usage is TRBJ1-1; no firm D call. The CDR3 is 13 residues long. The germline V gene has CDR1 MNHEY and CDR2 SVGAGI. Trimming shortened V by 2 bases and J by 4 bases, and 8 bases separated the two germline ends. CDR3 in amino acids: CASSYRRGTEAFF. In DNA, the CDR3 is TGTGCCAGCAGTTACCGGCGCGGCACTGAAGCTTTCTTT.

This clone was counted a single time. This chain joins TRBV10-3 and TRBJ2-1, with 10 bases fitting TRBD2. Germline loops: CDR1 ENHRY, CDR2 SYGVKD. V lost 0 bases and J lost 0; bases outside the gene matches: 5. This CDR3 is built from 18 residues. The CDR3: CAISESRTSGFSYNEQFF. In DNA form, the CDR3 reads TGTGCCATCAGTGAGTCGAGGACTAGCGGCTTCTCCTACAATGAGCAGTTCTTC.

The chain uses TRBV28 and TRBJ1-1; 9 bases are shared with TRBD1. The CDR3 length is 20 residues. Trimming removed 4 bases from V and 6 bases from J; junction bases left unmatched: 24. CDR1 is MDHEN and CDR2 is SYDVKM in the germline V gene. The CDR3 reads CASSYFTGTGNSPPNPEAFF. The CDR3 region has the DNA TGTGCCAGCAGTTATTTTACCGGGACAGGGAACTCCCCACCAAACCCTGAAGCTTTCTTT.

The rearrangement uses TRBV7-2 and TRBJ1-5; D gene uncertain. The CDR3 sequence is 14 residues long. With 3 bases removed from V and 3 bases from J, the gap between germline ends came to 9 bases. CDR1 is SGHTA, CDR2 FQGNSA, per germline. CDR3 DNA: TGTGCCAGCAGCTTGGCCAATGCCAATCAGCCCCAGCATTTT. This encodes CASSLANANQPQHF.

The V call is TRBV11-3, the J call TRBJ2-1; 16 bases map to TRBD2. The J segment lost 15 bases and the V segment lost 1 base, leaving 9 bases of the junction unmatched. CDR1 and CDR2 from the germline V gene are SGHNT and YENEEA. This CDR3 comprises 16 residues. CDR3: CASSLGPGLAGGPPFF. The DNA for the CDR3 is TGTGCCAGCAGCTTAGGTCCGGGACTAGCGGGAGGGCCACCGTTCTTC.

The chain carries TRBV29-1 and TRBJ2-7; the D gene is possibly TRBD1 (5 bases). Germline V lookup: CDR1 SQVTM, CDR2 ANQGSEA. The CDR3 covers 14 residues. V gave up 7 bases and J gave up 2 bases, with 18 bases separating them. CDR3 in amino acids: CSATTQGLAYEQYF. The CDR3 DNA reads TGCAGCGCAACGACGCAGGGTTTGGCCTACGAGCAGTACTTC.

This rearrangement joins TRBV9 to TRBJ1-1, with TRBD1 matching over 8 bases. V lost 7 bases to trimming and J lost 0 bases; unmatched junction nucleotides: 8. This CDR3 spans 15 amino acids. Looked up from germline, CDR1 is SGDLS and CDR2 is YYNGEE. The DNA for the CDR3 is TGTGCCAGCGCCCGAGGACAGGGTGTGAACACTGAAGCTTTCTTT. Its protein product is CASARGQGVNTEAFF.